This TCR beta chain was obtained from a study of T cells in Graves' hyperthyroidism and ophthalmopathy. Researchers amplified the TCR beta CDR3 regions from RNA transcripts. Using the HTBI primer set, a first-round RT-PCR was run on the TCR CDR3. Via MiXCR, TCRdb re-called the multiplex PCR reads, giving one row per CDR3 protein. The data contain fewer than 400,000 distinct CDR3 sequences, roughly 15% of them singletons. CDR3 length: 13 amino acids. Germline values: CDR1 GTSNPN, CDR2 SVGIG (reference sequence). V lost 1 base to trimming and J lost 5 bases; unmatched junction nucleotides: 2. It was considered stable Graves' hyperthyroidism when ophthalmopathy did not progress within 18 months. Aged 18 to 65, the patients had hyperthyroidism that was newly diagnosed and had lasted under 2 months. Lactation, pregnancy, other autoimmune disease or uncontrolled infection excluded patients. Clinical symptoms, serum thyroxine and TRAb, thyroid ultrasound and orbital computed tomography were used for the diagnoses.

Sequencing was done on a sample of blood. The sequence was obtained from a man aged 25 to 40 with Graves' hyperthyroidism. The gene calls are TRBV30 and TRBJ2-7, with TRBD2 matching over 10 bases. The CDR3 loop reads CAWSEGTSDEQYF. The DNA for the CDR3 is TGTGCCTGGAGTGAGGGGACTAGCGACGAGCAGTACTTC.